A selection of T cell receptor beta chains follows, all from one sample in a study of CD8 T cells in ankylosing spondylitis. TCRdb fed the 5' RACE reads into MiXCR, producing one record per CDR3 protein. The sample records 85,000 to 100,000 distinct CDR3 sequences, about 9.1% being singletons. The sequencing input was blood, either unsorted or a sorted T cell fraction (not recorded which). The receptors here all came from a male donor with ankylosing spondylitis or in good health (not recorded which). The CDR3 runs from the conserved cysteine through the conserved F or W. D genes are given only for firm matches. Rows may omit the clone size; those that give it use once, few, many or a size class.

TRBD1	TRBV7-7	TRBJ2-1	many	CASSLGTGVNEQFF	TGTGCTAGCAGCTTAGGGACAGGGGTCAATGAGCAGTTCTTC
TRBD1	TRBV5-1	TRBJ2-7	many	CASRPGQQGVTYEQYF	TGCGCCAGCAGGCCCGGGCAACAGGGGGTAACCTACGAGCAGTACTTC
-	TRBV20-1	TRBJ2-5	few	CSARGQDGGETQYF	TGCAGTGCTAGGGGCCAAGACGGTGGGGAGACCCAGTACTTC
TRBD2	TRBV5-1	TRBJ2-3	many	CASSLGTSGGEDTQYF	TGCGCCAGCAGCTTGGGGACTAGCGGCGGGGAAGATACGCAGTATTTT
TRBD1	TRBV27	TRBJ2-3	many	CASSRTDGQGRADTQYF	TGTGCCAGCAGTCGCACCGACGGACAGGGCCGGGCAGATACGCAGTATTTT
-	TRBV29-1	TRBJ2-3	many	CSTFLGTQYF	TGCAGCACCTTCCTGGGGACGCAGTATTTT
TRBD2	TRBV12-3/TRBV12-4	TRBJ2-1	many	CASSYGRGGHNEQFF	TGTGCCAGCAGTTACGGGCGGGGGGGCCACAATGAGCAGTTCTTC
TRBD1	TRBV28	TRBJ1-6	-	CATFTHRGNSPLHF	TGTGCCACCTTCACTCACAGGGGTAATTCACCCCTCCACTTT
TRBD2	TRBV20-1	TRBJ2-7	many	CSGEAGLAGFLAYEQYF	TGCAGTGGGGAGGCGGGACTAGCGGGTTTCCTAGCCTACGAGCAGTACTTC
TRBD2	TRBV15	TRBJ2-3	many	CATSRDGTVLSGEGDTQYF	TGTGCCACCAGCAGAGATGGGACCGTGCTTAGCGGGGAAGGGGATACGCAGTATTTT
TRBD1	TRBV3-1	TRBJ2-5	many	CASSPPDRISGTGKETQYF	TGTGCCAGCAGCCCACCCGACCGGATTTCCGGGACAGGAAAAGAGACCCAGTACTTC
TRBD2	TRBV6-1	TRBJ2-3	few	CASSKAGGPWDTQYF	TGTGCCAGCAGCAAAGCGGGGGGGCCTTGGGATACGCAGTATTTT
TRBD2	TRBV4-2	TRBJ2-2	many	CASSHVWTSGGFNTGELFF	TGTGCCAGCAGCCATGTTTGGACTAGCGGGGGATTTAACACCGGGGAGCTGTTTTTT
-	TRBV18	TRBJ2-1	-	CASSPAYNEQFF	TGTGCCAGCTCACCGGCCTACAATGAGCAGTTCTTC
-	TRBV14	TRBJ2-5	many	CASSQVSPGHFQETQYF	TGTGCCAGCAGCCAAGTCTCACCCGGACATTTCCAAGAGACCCAGTACTTC
TRBD2	TRBV12-3/TRBV12-4	TRBJ2-1	few	CASSLIGGGSYNEQFF	TGTGCCAGCAGTTTAATCGGCGGGGGCTCCTACAATGAGCAGTTCTTC
TRBD2	TRBV28	TRBJ2-1	-	CASSATGTSGIRMQFF	TGTGCCAGCAGTGCCACCGGGACTAGCGGGATCCGCATGCAGTTCTTC
TRBD2	TRBV7-2	TRBJ2-5	few	CASSLSTGGGPKGTQYF	TGTGCCAGCAGCTTATCGACTGGCGGGGGGCCCAAGGGGACCCAGTACTTC
-	TRBV5-1	TRBJ2-7	few	CASSLGRGPAHEQYF	TGCGCCAGCAGCTTGGGACGGGGACCTGCCCACGAGCAGTACTTC
TRBD1	TRBV12-3/TRBV12-4	TRBJ2-7	many	CASIQTGGSFKYF	TGTGCCAGCATCCAGACAGGGGGCTCCTTCAAGTACTTC
-	TRBV28	TRBJ1-1	many	CASSTTGRGGTEAFF	TGTGCCAGCAGTACCACGGGGCGGGGTGGCACTGAAGCTTTCTTT
-	TRBV4-1	TRBJ2-5	-	CASSQDGQSLKDQYF	TGCGCCAGCAGCCAAGATGGACAGAGCCTTAAGGACCAGTACTTC
-	TRBV5-1	TRBJ2-7	many	CASSLEAYEQYF	TGCGCCAGCAGCCTGGAAGCCTACGAGCAGTACTTC
-	TRBV7-6	TRBJ2-6	few	CASSQGGFSGANVLTF	TGTGCCAGCAGCCAGGGGGGGTTCTCTGGGGCCAACGTCCTGACTTTC
TRBD2	TRBV25-1	TRBJ2-2	many	CASSEYPLAGGPTGELFF	TGTGCCAGCAGTGAATACCCACTAGCGGGGGGGCCCACCGGGGAGCTGTTTTTT
TRBD2	TRBV12-3/TRBV12-4	TRBJ2-1	many	CASSSGGWSYNEQFF	TGTGCCAGCAGCAGCGGGGGGTGGTCCTACAATGAGCAGTTCTTC
-	TRBV28	TRBJ1-6	many	CASSSPQAGTNSPLHF	TGTGCCAGCAGTTCCCCCCAGGCAGGGACTAATTCACCCCTCCACTTT
TRBD2	TRBV5-1	TRBJ2-3	many	CASSPPGLAGSTDTQYF	TGCGCCAGCAGCCCCCCCGGACTAGCGGGGAGCACAGATACGCAGTATTTT
TRBD1	TRBV12-3/TRBV12-4	TRBJ1-2	many	CASTSSLRTGLYGYTF	TGTGCCAGCACTTCATCACTTAGGACAGGGCTCTATGGCTACACCTTC
-	TRBV7-2	TRBJ2-5	-	CASSFYLEETQYF	TGTGCCAGCAGCTTCTACCTTGAGGAGACCCAGTACTTC
-	TRBV24-1	TRBJ2-3	-	CATSDGRAEDSTDTQYF	TGTGCCACCAGTGATGGCCGGGCGGAAGATAGCACAGATACGCAGTATTTT
-	TRBV6-4	TRBJ1-2	-	CTSSRYRHQNTTNYGYTF	TGTACCAGCAGTCGCTACAGGCATCAAAACACCACTAACTATGGCTACACCTTC
-	TRBV6-1	TRBJ2-7	many	CASSIQEGPFYEQYF	TGTGCCAGCAGCATCCAGGAGGGGCCCTTCTACGAGCAGTACTTC
-	TRBV7-3	TRBJ2-3	many	CASSFRPGRTDTQYF	TGTGCCAGCAGCTTTAGACCGGGGAGGACAGATACGCAGTATTTT
-	TRBV29-1	TRBJ2-7	many	CSVEDLGTNYEQYF	TGCAGCGTTGAAGATCTGGGGACAAACTACGAGCAGTACTTC
-	TRBV5-1	TRBJ2-1	many	CASLNDENPYTEQFF	TGCGCCAGCCTGAACGACGAAAACCCTTACACTGAGCAGTTCTTC
-	TRBV7-3	TRBJ2-3	many	CASSFSHTDTQYF	TGTGCCAGCAGCTTTTCCCACACAGATACGCAGTATTTT
TRBD2	TRBV6-5	TRBJ2-1	many	CASSYETSSEQFF	TGTGCCAGCAGTTACGAGACTAGCAGTGAGCAGTTCTTC
-	TRBV11-3	TRBJ1-6	many	CASSQYYTRKGLGTVNSPLHF	TGTGCCAGCAGCCAATATTACACTAGGAAGGGACTAGGGACTGTGAATTCACCCCTCCACTTT
-	TRBV20-1	TRBJ1-1	many	CSARDPGKGITEAFF	TGCAGTGCTAGAGATCCGGGCAAGGGGATCACTGAAGCTTTCTTT
-	TRBV20-1	TRBJ2-7	many	CSARTPGTGSYEQYF	TGCAGTGCTAGAACTCCCGGGACCGGCTCCTACGAGCAGTACTTC
TRBD2	TRBV20-1	TRBJ2-1	-	CSARRTSGGFNEQFF	TGCAGTGCTAGGAGGACTAGCGGGGGGTTCAATGAGCAGTTCTTC